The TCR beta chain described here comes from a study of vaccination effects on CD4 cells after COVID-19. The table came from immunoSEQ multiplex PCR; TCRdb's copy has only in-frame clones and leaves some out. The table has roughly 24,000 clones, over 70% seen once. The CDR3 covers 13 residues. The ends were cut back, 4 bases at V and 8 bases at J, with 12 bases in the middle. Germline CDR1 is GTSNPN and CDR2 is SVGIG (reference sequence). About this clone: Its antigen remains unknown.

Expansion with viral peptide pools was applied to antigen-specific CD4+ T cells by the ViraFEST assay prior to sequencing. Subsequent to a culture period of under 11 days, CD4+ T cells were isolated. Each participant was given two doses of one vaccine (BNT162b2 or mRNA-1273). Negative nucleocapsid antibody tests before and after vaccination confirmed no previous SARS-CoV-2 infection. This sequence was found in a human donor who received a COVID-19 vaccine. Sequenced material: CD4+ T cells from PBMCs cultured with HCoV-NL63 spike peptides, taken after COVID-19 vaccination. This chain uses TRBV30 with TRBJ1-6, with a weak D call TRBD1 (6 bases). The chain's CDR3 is CAWTRGWDSPLHF. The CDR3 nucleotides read TGTGCCTGGACTAGGGGGTGGGATTCACCCCTCCACTTT.